This T cell receptor (beta chain) was observed in a study of T cell responses to AZD1222 COVID-19 vaccine. Measured with immunoSEQ multiplex PCR; TCRdb has only the in-frame clones, and not every one. The sample lists 90,000 to 130,000 clones, roughly 93% occurring once. Germline assignment: CDR1 LGHDT and CDR2 YNNKEL (reference sequence). This CDR3 has 16 residues. V dropped 4 bases and J dropped 8 bases, with 20 bases sitting between them. A word on this clone: Its antigen remains unidentified.

Overall study results and limits: Baseline antibody screening turned up just a handful of seropositive AZD1222 recipients.

This rearrangement joins TRBV3-1 (or the pseudogene TRBV3-2) to TRBJ1-4; D is unclear. Sequencing was performed on peripheral blood, taken 28 days after the second AZD1222 dose. The sequence derives from an adult who received the AZD1222 COVID-19 vaccine. The CDR3 sequence is CASSRSELSPEEKLFF. DNA of the CDR3: TGTGCCAGCAGCCGGTCCGAGCTTTCCCCGGAGGAAAAACTGTTTTTT.